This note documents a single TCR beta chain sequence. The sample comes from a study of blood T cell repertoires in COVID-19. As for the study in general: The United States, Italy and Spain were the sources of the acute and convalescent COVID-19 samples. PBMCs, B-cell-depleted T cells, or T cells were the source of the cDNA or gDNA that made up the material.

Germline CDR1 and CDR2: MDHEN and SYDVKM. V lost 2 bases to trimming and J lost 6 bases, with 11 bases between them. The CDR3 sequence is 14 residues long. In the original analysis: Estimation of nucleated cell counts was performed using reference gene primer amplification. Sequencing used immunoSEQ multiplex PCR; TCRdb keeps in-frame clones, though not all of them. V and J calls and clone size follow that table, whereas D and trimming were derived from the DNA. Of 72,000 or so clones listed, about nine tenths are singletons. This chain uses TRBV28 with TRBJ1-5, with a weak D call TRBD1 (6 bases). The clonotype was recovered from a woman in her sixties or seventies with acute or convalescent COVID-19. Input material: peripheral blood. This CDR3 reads CASSLVRGPQPQHF. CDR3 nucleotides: TGTGCCAGCAGTTTAGTCAGGGGACCTCAGCCCCAGCATTTT.